This T cell receptor beta chain was sequenced during a study of blood T cell repertoires in COVID-19. Across the study: T cells, B-cell-depleted T cells, or PBMCs provided the cDNA or gDNA that served as material.

Sequencing used immunoSEQ multiplex PCR; TCRdb keeps in-frame clones, though not all of them. The data contain approximately 260,000 clones, about 91% of them singletons. This CDR3 is 14 amino acids long. Deletions cut 4 bases from V and 8 bases from J, with 14 bases between. In germline, CDR1 is MGHRA, CDR2 YSYEKL. Recruitment covered about two dozen US areas and drew participants whose ages spanned roughly 18 to 90 years. Cohort placement rested on clinical history that participants reported themselves. This receptor was identified in a woman aged 40 to 55 with acute COVID-19. The V and J genes are TRBV4-1 and TRBJ1-4; unclear D gene. Sequencing input: PBMCs or T cells enriched from blood (not recorded which). The CDR3 here is CASSRAAVGEKLFF. Here the CDR3 DNA reads TGCGCCAGCAGCCGAGCGGCTGTGGGAGAAAAACTGTTTTTT.